This T cell receptor (beta chain) was sequenced in a study of OX40 agonist ivuxolimab in advanced cancers. With respect to the entire study: The costimulatory receptor OX40 (CD134) was targeted by ivuxolimab, a fully human IgG2 agonistic monoclonal antibody. Intravenous ivuxolimab was administered to patients every 2 weeks at six dose levels: 0.01, 0.1, 0.3, 1.5, 3 and 10 mg/kg. Of the roughly 51 patients in dose escalation, 19 had hepatocellular carcinoma, some 15 had melanoma, 9 had renal cell carcinoma and 9 had head and neck cancer. In the dose-escalation cohort, 70% to 90% of patients were male, and the mean age was approximately 60 years with a range of roughly 23 to 79. Patients were allowed to have had prior anti-PD-1, anti-PD-L1 or anti-CTLA-4 therapy, and roughly 40% of the dose-escalation patients had previously received checkpoint inhibitors. Partial responses occurred in three dose-escalation patients: two with cutaneous melanoma and one with hepatocellular carcinoma. The purpose of peripheral TCRbeta sequencing was to test whether ivuxolimab changed TCR sequence diversity and led to clonal T-cell expansion. The paper reports the monotherapy dose-escalation portion (N of about 54 patients) of the phase I ivuxolimab trial.

Regarding this clone: Its antigen is still unknown. There are no base qualities to consult, and no much larger clone falls within one base.

Beyond this particular receptor, the publication reports: At doses from 0.1 to 3.0 mg/kg, clonal expansion was seen in both CD4+ and CD8+ blood T cells between baseline and week 6. After ivuxolimab, more expanded clones were found on average in CD8+ T cells than in CD4+ T cells. The antigen specificity of the peripheral T cells that underwent clonal expansion was not determined. In the 0.1-3.0 mg/kg groups, partial responders were among the patients with the lowest normalized peripheral clonal expansion, particularly in CD8+ T cells. Low levels of normalized T-cell clonal expansion were also seen in some patients who did not respond.

Patients with a history of autoimmune disease or receiving systemic immunosuppression were excluded from the trial. In every dose cohort, peripheral blood was drawn for TCR sequencing at baseline, cycle 4 day 1, and cycle 7 day 1. The samples were drawn from a first-in-human, open-label, multicenter phase I dose-escalation trial of ivuxolimab. Adults with locally advanced or metastatic melanoma, renal cell, hepatocellular, or head and neck squamous cell carcinoma were enrolled in the trial. Before TCR sequencing, CD4+ T cells and CD8+ T cells from peripheral blood were sorted into separate populations. The CDR3 numbers 14 residues from cysteine through phenylalanine. Of the read, only the CDR3 DNA is kept; its 42 bases are in frame from base 1. Clipping removes 3 bases from V and 4 bases from J, with 5 as the unmatched junction base count. The CDR1 and CDR2 encoded by the germline V gene are LGHNA and YSLEER.

Genomic DNA was extracted from sorted cells for sequencing of the TCRbeta CDR3 region. The immunoSEQ Assay was used for sequencing of TCRbeta CDR3 regions. Not all clones reach the TCRdb copy of this immuneACCESS table, which keeps in-frame sequences only. Checked studies attribute under half of the gap to unresolved V genes and leave the rest unexplained. The sample table contains 60,000 to 100,000 clones; only one count was recorded for around 94% of them. The top ten hold around 21% of the sample. This sequence was found in an adult with an advanced solid tumor such as melanoma, head and neck, liver or kidney cancer. The chain couples TRBV4-3 to TRBJ1-2, and 7 junction bases match TRBD1. This material consisted of CD4+ or CD8+ T cells sorted from blood, taken in a trial of the OX40 agonist ivuxolimab. The sequenced DNA is TGCGCCAGCAGCCAGGCTACAGGGGCCTATGGCTACACCTTC. It encodes CASSQATGAYGYTF.